This T cell receptor beta chain was observed in a study of blood T cell repertoires in COVID-19. Turning to the study itself: The United States, Italy and Spain supplied acute and convalescent COVID-19 samples.

This CDR3 spans 15 amino acids. Germline V gene sequence: CDR1 SGHVS, CDR2 FQNEAQ. V was clipped by 2 bases and J by 4 bases; unmatched bases: 5. The assay was immunoSEQ multiplex PCR, and TCRdb's table has in-frame clones only and misses some. The top ten hold approximately 20% of the sample, which has about 88,000 clones, approximately 90% seen once. The receptor was derived from a woman aged 60-70 years with COVID-19, enrolled during active disease. This chain connects TRBV7-8 to TRBJ2-7; 10 bases fit TRBD1. Sample: peripheral blood. CDR3 sequence: CASSLPWTGGYEQYF. CDR3 bases: TGTGCCAGCAGCTTACCTTGGACAGGGGGATACGAGCAGTACTTC.